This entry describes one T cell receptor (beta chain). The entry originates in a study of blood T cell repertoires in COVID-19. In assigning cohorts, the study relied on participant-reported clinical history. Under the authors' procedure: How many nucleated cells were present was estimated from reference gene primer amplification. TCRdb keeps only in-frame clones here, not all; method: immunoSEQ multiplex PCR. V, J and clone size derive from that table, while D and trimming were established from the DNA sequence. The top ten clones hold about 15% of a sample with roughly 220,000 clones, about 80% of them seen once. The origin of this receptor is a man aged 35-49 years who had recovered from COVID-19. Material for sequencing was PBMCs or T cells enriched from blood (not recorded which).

This chain's CDR3 is CASSRTGSTPGELFF. CDR3 bases: TGTGCCAGCAGTCGGACAGGTTCGACCCCCGGGGAGCTGTTTTTT. The chain is built from TRBV6-5 and TRBJ2-2, with 7 bases matching TRBD1. The CDR3 extends over 15 amino acids. Trimming took 5 bases from V and 6 from J; bases not matched to a gene: 9. Per germline, CDR1 MNHEY and CDR2 SVGAGI.